The 8 T cell receptor beta chains below all came from one sample that was sequenced in a study of Tregs in tolerant kidney transplant recipients. Recipients received nonmyeloablative bone marrow transplants from related graft donors, with transient mixed chimerism. The assay was immunoSEQ multiplex PCR, and TCRdb's table has in-frame clones only and misses some. Among about 100,000 clones listed, under 95% were seen once. The sample consisted of CD4+ T cells from blood (PBMCs), taken 12 months after the transplant. The receptors come from a human patient who received a combined kidney and bone marrow transplant. Some T cells may have originated in the graft donor.

This clone was detected once. The chain's CDR3 is CATSRDTRPVIQETQYF. The CDR3 region has the DNA TGTGCCACCAGCAGAGATACCAGGCCAGTTATTCAAGAGACCCAGTACTTC. The V call is TRBV15, the J call TRBJ2-5; no clear D gene. The CDR3 consists of 17 residues. V was pared by 0 bases and J by 2 bases, with 16 bases between. Germline V CDR1 and CDR2: LNHNV, YYDKDF (reference sequence).

The chain employs TRBV5-1 and TRBJ2-6; D is undetermined. CDR1 and CDR2 from the germline V gene are SGHRS and YFSETQ. Trimming cost V 0 bases and J 0 bases, with 4 bases left between them. CDR3 length: 15 amino acids. The CDR3 loop is CASSLGVSGANVLTF. Here the CDR3 DNA reads TGCGCCAGCAGCTTGGGAGTCTCTGGGGCCAACGTCCTGACTTTC. Full variable domain (outside the CDR3, taken from reference TRBV5-1 and TRBJ2-6): KAGVTQTPRYLIKTRGQQVTLSCSPISGHRSVSWYQQTPGQGLQFLFEYFSETQRNKGNFPGRFSGRQFSNSRSEMNVSTLELGDSALYLCASSLGVSGANVLTFGAGSRLTVL.

The chain has TRBV11-2 and TRBJ2-3; maybe TRBD2 (6 bases). Trimming cost V 4 bases and J 6 bases, with 23 bases left between them. There are 17 residues in the CDR3. Germline V lookup: CDR1 SGHAT, CDR2 FQNNGV. CDR3 loop: CASSSPGEHLGRDTQYF. The CDR3 DNA reads as TGTGCCAGCAGCTCACCGGGGGAGCACTTAGGTAGGGATACGCAGTATTTT.

V is TRBV11-2 and J is TRBJ2-7; no definite D call. The CDR3 runs to 12 residues. Trimming removed 5 bases from V and 3 bases from J, with 8 bases in between. Per germline, CDR1 SGHAT and CDR2 FQNNGV. The CDR3 protein is CASSRDNYEQYF. For the CDR3, the DNA is TGTGCCAGCAGCAGAGACAACTACGAGCAGTACTTC.

The chain links TRBV6-1 to TRBJ1-6; D is unresolved. The CDR3 sequence is 14 residues long. Germline V lookup: CDR1 MNHNS, CDR2 SASEGT. The V gene lost 2 bases and the J gene lost 4 bases, with 6 bases spanning the gap. The CDR3 protein is CASSENYYNSPLHF. Here the CDR3 DNA reads TGTGCCAGCAGTGAAAATTATTATAATTCACCCCTCCACTTT.

The V gene is TRBV7-3, the J gene TRBJ2-3, with 8 bases that match TRBD1. Trimming at V came to 5 bases and at J to 6 bases, leaving 10 bases not matched to a gene. This CDR3 comprises 15 residues. Germline V gives CDR1 SGHTA, CDR2 FQGTGA. The CDR3: CASSPRGTGSDTQYF. CDR3 nucleotide sequence: TGTGCCAGCAGCCCACGGGGGACAGGTTCGGATACGCAGTATTTT.

The chain combines TRBV5-1 with TRBJ1-1; weak D call: TRBD1 (6 bases). Per the germline V gene, CDR1 is SGHRS and CDR2 is YFSETQ. The CDR3 sequence is 15 residues long. Trimming removed 4 bases at V and 1 base at J, with 14 bases between. CDR3 region: CASSILDRSNTEAFF. DNA for the CDR3: TGCGCCAGCAGCATACTAGACAGGTCGAACACTGAAGCTTTCTTT.

The chain has TRBV4-2 and TRBJ1-4; D unresolved. CDR3 length: 16 amino acids. V was cut by 3 bases and J by 7 bases, with 18 bases left in between. The germline CDR1 and CDR2 sequences are LGHNA and YNFKEQ. DNA for the CDR3: TGTGCCAGCAGCCATAGCGACGGTCAACTAAGTGAAAAACTGTTTTTT. Its translation: CASSHSDGQLSEKLFF.